The next 14 T cell receptor beta chains were all read from a single sample in a study of PD-L1 blockade in urothelial cancer. Time point reported: peripheral blood 6 weeks after treatment start. Repertoires were generated with immunoSEQ multiplex PCR, while TCRdb's copy carries only in-frame clones and drops some. The sample includes about 25,000 clones, more than 70% of them seen just once. The sequenced sample was PBMCs, obtained around atezolizumab (anti-PD-L1) treatment. The receptors originated from a man between 65 and 80 years old with urothelial cancer.

This clone was recorded a few times. V is TRBV7-8 and J is TRBJ1-5, with D hard to call. Germline V gene sequence: CDR1 SGHVS, CDR2 FQNEAQ. This CDR3 contains 12 residues. The V gene lost 5 bases and the J gene lost 5 bases, with 7 bases spanning the gap. CDR3 sequence: CASSPGDQPQHF. The CDR3 DNA is TGTGCCAGCAGCCCCGGAGATCAGCCCCAGCATTTT.

J is TRBJ1-1 and V is TRBV28; 10 bases line up with TRBD1. V shed 5 bases and J 1 base; nucleotides not matched to a gene: 1. The germline CDR1 and CDR2 sequences are MDHEN and SYDVKM. This CDR3 has 14 amino acids. The CDR3: CASSRTGGNTEAFF. As DNA, the CDR3 is TGTGCCAGCAGTAGGACAGGGGGGAACACTGAAGCTTTCTTT.

J is TRBJ1-5 and V is TRBV4-3, with 8 bases identical to TRBD1. The CDR3 sequence is 16 residues long. V gave up 1 base and J gave up 3 bases; unmatched junction bases: 5. Germline CDR1 LGHNA, CDR2 YSLEER. CDR3 sequence: CASSQARGLVNQPQHF. The CDR3, as DNA: TGCGCCAGCAGCCAAGCCAGGGGGCTGGTCAATCAGCCCCAGCATTTT.

The chain recombines TRBV7-9 with TRBJ1-1, with 9 bases fitting TRBD1. The CDR3 sequence is 14 residues long. The V segment lost 6 bases and the J segment 2 bases; nucleotides outside the gene matches: 4. Germline V gene sequence: CDR1 SEHNR, CDR2 FQNEAQ (reference sequence). For the CDR3, the DNA is TGTGCCAGCAGACCGGGACAGGGAAACACTGAAGCTTTCTTT. This codes for CASRPGQGNTEAFF.

The chain links TRBV19 to TRBJ2-7; D may be TRBD1 (5 bases). V lost 5 bases, J lost 1 base, and 9 bases lay in between. The CDR3 length is 13 residues. Germline CDR1 is LNHDA and CDR2 is SQIVND (reference sequence). The chain's CDR3 is CASSSRQSYEQYF. Written as DNA, the CDR3 is TGTGCCAGTAGTTCTCGACAGTCCTACGAGCAGTACTTC.

This chain uses TRBV5-6 with TRBJ2-5, with a tentative D call TRBD2 (7 bases). Germline V gives CDR1 SGHDT, CDR2 YYEEEE. This CDR3 comprises 15 residues. V was clipped by 6 bases and J by 5 bases, with 20 bases between them. The CDR3: CASTPGPGGLETQYF. CDR3 coding DNA: TGTGCCAGCACCCCGGGCCCGGGGGGCTTGGAGACCCAGTACTTC.

This sequence joins TRBV5-6 and TRBJ2-7; a possible D gene is TRBD2 (6 bases). The CDR3 is 14 residues long. Trimming removed 5 bases at V and 0 bases at J, with 12 bases between. CDR1 SGHDT and CDR2 YYEEEE come from the germline V gene. CDR3 nucleotides: TGTGCCAGCAGACGGGACTTGAGCTCCTACGAGCAGTACTTC. Translated: CASRRDLSSYEQYF.

V and J are TRBV18 and TRBJ2-2; 8 positions match TRBD1. The CDR3 is made up of 15 amino acids. The V gene end was trimmed by 2 bases and the J gene end by 5 bases; junction bases not matched to a gene: 4. Germline V gene lookup returns CDR1 KGHSH and CDR2 LQKENI. The CDR3 region is CASSPVRGRTGELFF. As DNA, the CDR3 is TGTGCCAGCTCACCAGTCAGGGGGCGGACCGGGGAGCTGTTTTTT.

This clone has a single count. This chain connects TRBV27 to TRBJ1-5; a possible D gene is TRBD1 (6 bases). Germline V gene lookup returns CDR1 MNHEY and CDR2 SMNVEV (reference sequence). The CDR3 runs to 15 residues. V lost 0 bases and J 0 bases, leaving 6 bases between the germline ends. The CDR3 is CASSLSGGSNQPQHF. In DNA form, the CDR3 reads TGTGCCAGCAGTTTATCAGGGGGTAGCAATCAGCCCCAGCATTTT.

This chain links TRBV9 with TRBJ2-1; 9 nucleotides match TRBD1. V gave up 4 bases and J gave up 8 bases; unmatched junction bases: 10. This CDR3 is 15 amino acids long. Per germline, CDR1 SGDLS and CDR2 YYNGEE. The CDR3 here is CASSSRWDREHEQFF. For the CDR3, the DNA is TGTGCCAGCAGCTCGCGCTGGGACAGGGAGCATGAGCAGTTCTTC.

This clone was found a few times. This chain joins TRBV18 and TRBJ2-7, with D unclear. In germline, CDR1 is KGHSH, CDR2 LQKENI. V was shortened by 0 bases and J by 3 bases, with 6 bases between the two germline ends. The CDR3 contains 13 residues. The CDR3 region is CASSPPGIYEQYF. The CDR3 DNA is TGTGCCAGCTCACCACCGGGCATCTACGAGCAGTACTTC.

This chain connects TRBV5-1 to TRBJ1-2, with a possible D match to TRBD1 (6 bases). Germline CDR1 and CDR2: SGHRS and YFSETQ. CDR3 length: 13 amino acids. Trimming pared 0 bases from V and 4 bases from J, leaving 7 bases between. Written as DNA, the CDR3 is TGCGCCAGCAGCTTGGAACAGGGCTATGGCTACACCTTC. Its translation is CASSLEQGYGYTF.

V gene TRBV10-1 combines with J gene TRBJ1-5; a possible D gene is TRBD1 (6 bases). Germline CDR1 reads WNHNN; CDR2 reads SYGVQD (reference sequence). V dropped 6 bases and J dropped 4 bases, with 16 bases sitting between them. This CDR3 has 15 residues. The CDR3 coding sequence is TGCGCCAGCAGAATAAAGGACAGCAAGAATCAGCCCCAGCATTTT. It encodes CASRIKDSKNQPQHF.

J is TRBJ2-1 and V is TRBV11-2; 9 positions agree with TRBD1. This CDR3 spans 15 amino acids. Germline lookup yields CDR1 SGHAT and CDR2 FQNNGV. V was clipped by 3 bases and J by 1 base; unmatched bases: 1. CDR3 region: CASSFGQGSYNEQFF. In DNA, the CDR3 is TGTGCCAGCAGCTTCGGACAGGGGTCCTACAATGAGCAGTTCTTC.